The clone carrying this T cell receptor (beta chain) has a single count. The antigen remains unidentified. This entry is derived from a study of cytomegalovirus exposure and HLA in healthy donors. Whole-study context: Within an early data release were roughly 90 million unique TCRs drawn from HLA-typed donors. About 84% of 398 genotyped donors fell in the Caucasian-associated ancestry cluster. Study-wide findings and caveats: The study listed roughly 150 cytomegalovirus-associated TCR beta chains. The study dropped some indistinguishable V segments, TRBV6-2 and TRBV6-3 among them.

This CDR3 spans 15 amino acids. V was pared by 2 bases and J by 4 bases, with 12 bases between. In germline, CDR1 is MDHEN, CDR2 SYDVKM. 60 Vbeta and 13 Jbeta primers were used in PCR. Repertoires were generated with immunoSEQ multiplex PCR, while TCRdb's copy carries only in-frame clones and drops some. Of roughly 250,000 clones in the sample, roughly 80% are singletons; the top ten hold about 0.28%. The gene calls are TRBV28 and TRBJ2-1, with D perhaps matching TRBD2 (7 bases). Material: PBMCs. The sequence was collected from a girl aged 2 to 9 in good health and CMV-seronegative. This CDR3 reads CASSLTGGHYNEQFF. CDR3 coding DNA: TGTGCCAGCAGTTTAACGGGGGGCCATTACAATGAGCAGTTCTTC.